A single T cell receptor beta chain is shown here with its context. Its specificity is unknown. Via MiXCR, TCRdb re-called the reads, giving one row per CDR3 protein. The repertoire holds over 55,000 distinct CDR3 sequences, with 63% as singletons. Graft donor-derived T-allo10 cells were described as host-alloantigen-specific, anergic, and alloantigen-specifically suppressive. The data originate from a study of type 1 regulatory T cells. Trimming removed 1 base from V and 4 bases from J; junction bases left unmatched: 11. Germline CDR1 reads DFQATT; CDR2 reads SNEGSKA (reference sequence). The CDR3 is 16 amino acids.

The chain is built from TRBV20-1 and TRBJ2-5, with 8 bases that match TRBD2. The receptor comes from a human donor in good health. The sample comprised cultured T cells, either the whole culture or a sorted T cell fraction (not recorded which). Subset given: Tr1-enriched cell product generated in vitro against host alloantigens. In nucleotides, the CDR3 is TGCAGTGCTAGAGGTTTCGCGGGAGGTGCCGTAGAGACCCAGTACTTC. Its protein product is CSARGFAGGAVETQYF.